A single T cell receptor (beta chain) is shown here with its context. Clones were read by immunoSEQ multiplex PCR, and TCRdb kept only the in-frame ones, dropping some. There are approximately 600,000 clones in the sample; around 96% occur only once, and 0.11% lies in the top ten. The sample is drawn from a study of shared clonotypes between healthy human individuals. CDR1 and CDR2 from the germline V gene are SGHDN and FVKESK. The CDR3 spans 15 residues. J lost 8 bases, V lost 4 bases, and 11 bases had no gene match. CD45RO-negative cells were positively selected for CCR7, leaving out terminally differentiated effector memory CD45RA+ cells.

Source material: naive CD8+ T cells sorted from blood. The receptor was isolated from a woman aged 25-40 years in good health. This chain links TRBV14 with TRBJ2-1; 7 bases line up with TRBD2. Here the CDR3 reads CASSLFGEGGYEQFF. CDR3 bases: TGTGCCAGCAGCCTCTTCGGGGAGGGTGGGTATGAGCAGTTCTTC. Looking up the rest from reference TRBV14 and TRBJ2-1 gives the full variable domain: EAGVTQFPSHSVIEKGQTVTLRCDPISGHDNLYWYRRVMGKEIKFLLHFVKESKQDESGMPNNRFLAERTGGTYSTLKVQPAELEDSGVYFCASSLFGEGGYEQFFGPGTRLTVL.